What follows describes a single T cell receptor beta chain. What it binds is not known. These data are taken from a study of shared clonotypes between healthy human individuals. Study-wide background: CD8 memory received one plate per donor, CD8 naive two, CD4 memory three and CD4 naive three.

General study findings and limits: Limited genetic and exposure-history diversity came from having few donors. Blood was the only sampled material, and tissue repertoires likely differ.

Naive CD8 cells lacked CD45RO, underwent positive selection for CCR7 and left out terminally differentiated effector memory CD45RA+ cells. V was cut by 5 bases and J by 10 bases, with 21 bases left in between. Germline CDR1 reads ENHRY; CDR2 reads SYGVKD. The CDR3 totals 15 residues. Original analysis: ImmunoSEQ output lacked quality scores and full-length reads, limiting matched filtering. The data were produced by immunoSEQ multiplex PCR, yet TCRdb's version contains in-frame clones alone and is incomplete. The V and J calls and clone size were taken over from that table, and D and trimming were inferred from the DNA. The sample holds some 2 million clones; about 95% are singletons and the top ten take approximately 1.2%.

The V call is TRBV10-3, the J call TRBJ2-1, with D hard to call. This TCR was sampled from a man younger than 35 in good health. Sequencing was done on a sample of naive CD8+ T cells sorted from blood. The CDR3 loop is CAISHPGQTQWEQFF. Written as DNA, the CDR3 is TGTGCCATCAGTCATCCGGGCCAGACCCAATGGGAGCAGTTCTTC.